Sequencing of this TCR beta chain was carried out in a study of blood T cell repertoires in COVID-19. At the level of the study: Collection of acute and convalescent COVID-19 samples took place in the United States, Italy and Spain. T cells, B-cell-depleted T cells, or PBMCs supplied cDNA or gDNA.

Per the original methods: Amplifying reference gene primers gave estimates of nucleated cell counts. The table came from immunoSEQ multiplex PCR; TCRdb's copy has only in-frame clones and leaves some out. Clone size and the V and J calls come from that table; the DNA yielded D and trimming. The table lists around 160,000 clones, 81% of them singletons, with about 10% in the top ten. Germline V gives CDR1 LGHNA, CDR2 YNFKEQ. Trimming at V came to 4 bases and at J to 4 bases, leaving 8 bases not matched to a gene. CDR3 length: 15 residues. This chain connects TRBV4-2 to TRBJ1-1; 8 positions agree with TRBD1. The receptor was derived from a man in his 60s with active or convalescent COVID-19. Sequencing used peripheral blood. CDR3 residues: CASSLQPGGGTEAFF. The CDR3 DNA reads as TGTGCCAGCAGCCTCCAGCCAGGGGGCGGCACTGAAGCTTTCTTT.